This passage covers 13 T cell receptor beta chains from one sample sequenced in a study of human T cells and chemical hapten exposure (dated by TCRdb to the early 2020s). Library preparation was by RACE. Instrument on record: NextSeq 500. Starting from the raw public reads, TCRdb applied fastp trimming at Q25, assembled clones with MiXCR and retained in-frame beta chains. Each CDR3 protein appears once, grouped with its most common genes and DNA. For this sample there are tens of thousands of distinct CDR3 sequences; 7% to 8% appear just once. The ten largest clones take up about 1.6% of the sample. This sample's time point label indicates: patch test 1, 2 weeks after DPC sensitization. Interpreted using the paper, the treatment or condition label stands for: therapeutic diphenylcyclopropenone sensitization with weekly scalp DPC. This specimen consisted of whole blood, obtained in connection with sensitization to the hapten diphenylcyclopropenone (DPC). Every receptor here comes from a woman between 25 and 40 years old with alopecia areata. Some clones in this sample may be carry-over from other donors' samples.

The chain carries TRBV20-1 and TRBJ2-2, with D unresolved. Germline assignment: CDR1 DFQATT and CDR2 SNEGSKA (reference sequence). The CDR3 is 14 amino acids. Trimming removed 3 bases from V and 0 bases from J, with 8 bases in between. DNA of the CDR3: TGCAGTGCTAGCCCCAGGTCGAACACCGGGGAGCTGTTTTTT. Encoded protein: CSASPRSNTGELFF.

This clonotype was picked up many times. The rearrangement uses TRBV3-1 and TRBJ2-3, with no clear D. The CDR3 spans 15 residues. The germline gives CDR1 LGHDT, CDR2 YNNKEL (reference sequence). V was clipped by 0 bases and J by 5 bases, with 12 bases between them. The CDR3 DNA is TGTGCCAGCAGCCAAGATAAGAAGTTTCTAGATACGCAGTATTTT. Translation gives CASSQDKKFLDTQYF.

This clonotype was seen a handful of times. The CDR3 DNA follows: TGTGCCAGCAGCTTATCGGCCGTAGGCCGGGGGATATTCGCTGAAGCTTTCTTT. This codes for CASSLSAVGRGIFAEAFF. The chain recombines TRBV7-3 with TRBJ1-1; D is perhaps TRBD1 (5 bases). Between the trimmed V and J ends, which lost 2 bases and 6 bases, there was a span of 25 bases. The germline gives CDR1 SGHTA, CDR2 FQGTGA. The CDR3 length is 18 residues.

There are many counts of this clonotype. The rearrangement uses TRBV30 and TRBJ1-6; unclear D gene. Trimming stripped 5 bases from V and 5 bases from J, with 7 bases between. Per germline, CDR1 GTSNPN and CDR2 SVGIG (reference sequence). The CDR3 is made up of 12 amino acids. The chain's CDR3 is CAWAGNNSPLHF. CDR3 nucleotide sequence: TGTGCCTGGGCGGGAAATAATTCACCCCTCCACTTT.

This clonotype was picked up many times. The J gene is TRBJ2-3, the V gene TRBV11-3, with D possibly being TRBD2 (7 bases). The CDR3 is 15 amino acids. CDR1 is SGHNT, CDR2 YENEEA, per germline. Deletions cut 3 bases from V and 5 bases from J, with 15 bases between. CDR3 DNA sequence: TGTGCCAGCAGCTTCGGGGGCGGGGGTGGAGATACGCAGTATTTT. Translation gives CASSFGGGGGDTQYF. Combining the CDR3 with reference TRBV11-3 and TRBJ2-3 gives the whole variable domain EAGVVQSPRYKIIEKKQPVAFWCNPISGHNTLYWYLQNLGQGPELLIRYENEEAVDDSQLPKDRFSAERLKGVDSTLKIQPAELGDSAVYLCASSFGGGGGDTQYFGPGTRLTVL.

The sample holds many counts of this clonotype. Here the CDR3 DNA reads TGTGCCAGTAGTGTGACCCCTGCCCTCTCTGGGGCCAACGTCCTGACTTTC. Translating gives CASSVTPALSGANVLTF. The V gene is TRBV19, the J gene TRBJ2-6; no reliable D call. Germline V gene sequence: CDR1 LNHDA, CDR2 SQIVND (reference sequence). V dropped 5 bases and J dropped 0 bases, with 14 bases sitting between them. The CDR3 spans 17 residues. The whole variable domain, remainder taken from reference TRBV19 and TRBJ2-6, is DGGITQSPKYLFRKEGQNVTLSCEQNLNHDAMYWYRQDPGQGLRLIYYSQIVNDFQKGDIAEGYSVSREKKESFPLTVTSAQKNPTAFYLCASSVTPALSGANVLTFGAGSRLTVL.

Here the CDR3 DNA reads TGTGCCTGGATGCCTATTGGGACAGGGGTACGCGAGCAGTACTTC. As protein: CAWMPIGTGVREQYF. This chain links TRBV30 with TRBJ2-7, with TRBD1 identical over 10 bases. Germline V lookup: CDR1 GTSNPN, CDR2 SVGIG (reference sequence). V shed 4 bases, J shed 6 bases, and the junction held 12 bases outside the gene matches. The CDR3 sequence is 15 residues long. The entire variable domain, with the rest obtained from reference TRBV30 and TRBJ2-7, is as follows: SQTIHQWPATLVQPVGSPLSLECTVEGTSNPNLYWYRQAAGRGLQLLFYSVGIGQISSEVPQNLSASRPQDRQFILSSKKLLLSDSGFYLCAWMPIGTGVREQYFGPGTRLTVT.

As to this clonotype: An end of the junction differs from the germline gene, which may be a read error. The V gene is TRBV24-1, the J gene TRBJ2-3; D uncertain. The CDR3 has 13 residues. Looked up from germline, CDR1 is KGHDR and CDR2 is SFDVKD. The CDR3 loop is CATSDPSRDTQYF. The CDR3 nucleotides are TGTGCCACCAGTGATCCCAGCAGAGATACGCAGTATTTT.

About this clonotype itself: A much larger clone differs by one base, so this may be a read error. The chain links TRBV20-1 to TRBJ2-3; 9 bases map to TRBD2. In germline, CDR1 is DFQATT, CDR2 SNEGSKA (reference sequence). The CDR3 has 16 residues. The CDR3 is CSALEGRGGDTDAQYF. In DNA form, the CDR3 reads TGCAGTGCCCTCGAGGGGCGCGGGGGGGACACAGATGCGCAGTATTTT.

J is TRBJ1-1 and V is TRBV9; tentatively, D is TRBD1 (5 bases). The CDR3 sequence is 12 residues long. The V end was cut by 8 bases, the J end by 3 bases, with 11 bases between. CDR1 is SGDLS, CDR2 YYNGEE, per germline. CDR3 DNA sequence: TGTGCCAGTTCAGGGAGATACACTGAAGCTTTCTTT. This translates into CASSGRYTEAFF.

In its sample, this clonotype was seen many times. The chain carries TRBV29-1 and TRBJ1-3; TRBD1 might be the D (6 bases). Germline CDR1 SQVTM, CDR2 ANQGSEA. The V end lost 4 bases, the J end lost 0 bases, and 16 bases lay between the germline ends. CDR3 size: 16 residues. The CDR3 sequence: CSVALTTGTSGNTIYF. Written as DNA, the CDR3 is TGCAGCGTTGCCCTTACTACAGGGACCTCTGGAAACACCATATATTTT. The whole variable domain, filled in from reference TRBV29-1 and TRBJ1-3, reads SAVISQKPSRDICQRGTSLTIQCQVDSQVTMMFWYRQQPGQSLTLIATANQGSEATYESGFVIDKFPISRPNLTFSTLTVSNMSPEDSSIYLCSVALTTGTSGNTIYFGEGSWLTVV.

The chain carries TRBV5-6 and TRBJ2-3; TRBD2 matches at 12 bases. This CDR3 is 18 amino acids long. Trimming cost V 2 bases and J 2 bases; bases outside gene matches: 9. The germline V gene encodes CDR1 SGHDT and CDR2 YYEEEE. CDR3: CASSFPLLAGGPTDTQYF. CDR3 DNA: TGTGCCAGCAGCTTCCCCCTACTAGCGGGGGGCCCCACAGATACGCAGTATTTT.

This clonotype was recorded many times. This chain links TRBV3-1 with TRBJ1-6; D possibly corresponds to TRBD1 (6 bases). CDR1 is LGHDT and CDR2 is YNNKEL in the germline V gene (reference sequence). The CDR3 has 15 amino acids. V was shortened by 0 bases and J by 9 bases, with 12 bases between the two germline ends. CDR3 DNA sequence: TGTGCCAGCAGCCAAGATCTCGGGGACATTTCACCCCTCCACTTT. Translation gives CASSQDLGDISPLHF.